The entry below describes one T cell receptor (beta chain). Antigen: not known. This CDR3 has 14 amino acids. Trimming removed 2 bases from V and 5 bases from J; junction bases left unmatched: 4. CDR1 and CDR2 (germline): LGHNA, YNFKEQ. Researchers ran the PCR with 60 Vbeta and 13 Jbeta primers. Per the authors' pipeline: In a later analysis, 80 million or so unique TCR beta chains included roughly 11 million shared by two or more donors. Sequencing was performed with immunoSEQ multiplex PCR; in TCRdb, only in-frame clones are kept and a portion is missing. V, J and clone size were drawn from that table, and D and trimming were deduced from the DNA. Here the sample spans approximately 150,000 clones, approximately 80% being singletons. The data were taken from a study of cytomegalovirus exposure and HLA in healthy donors. Study-wide results and limits: Presence/absence comparisons presumed near-even sequencing depth among donors. For most TCR sequences rarity was the rule, although some public TCRs occurred in many donors. Later analysis identified a missense DCLRE1C variant that was linked to TCR beta V- and J-gene trimming.

Source material: PBMCs. The chain has TRBV4-2 and TRBJ2-5, with 8 bases lining up with TRBD1. The TCR comes from a woman aged 30 to 39 in good health and CMV-seronegative. The CDR3 protein is CASSQNRDRETQYF. CDR3 DNA: TGTGCCAGCAGCCAAAACCGGGACAGGGAGACCCAGTACTTC.